A single sample gave rise to the 10 T cell receptor beta chains below, sequenced in a study of cytomegalovirus exposure and HLA in healthy donors. The PCR ran on 60 Vbeta and 13 Jbeta primers. TCRdb's table, derived via immunoSEQ multiplex PCR, lists solely in-frame clones and lacks some. The table has 150,000 to 200,000 clones, roughly two thirds seen once. Specimen: PBMCs. All receptors derive from a woman aged 35 to 49 in good health and CMV-seropositive.

This clone occurred a few times. V is TRBV7-2 and J is TRBJ1-1; tentatively, D is TRBD1 (5 bases). This CDR3 has 15 amino acids. The germline V gene has CDR1 SGHTA and CDR2 FQGNSA. V gave up 3 bases and J gave up 0 bases, with 11 bases separating them. Here the CDR3 reads CASSLPGMMNTEAFF. The CDR3 DNA sequence: TGTGCCAGCAGCTTGCCAGGGATGATGAACACTGAAGCTTTCTTT.

This clone was seen a single time. The chain carries TRBV7-9 and TRBJ2-5; TRBD1 matches 8 bases. The CDR3 totals 14 residues. Per germline, CDR1 SEHNR and CDR2 FQNEAQ (reference sequence). The V gene end was trimmed by 4 bases and the J gene end by 5 bases; junction bases not matched to a gene: 6. This CDR3 is CASSSTGDGETQYF. The DNA of the CDR3 is TGTGCCAGCAGCTCGACAGGGGACGGGGAGACCCAGTACTTC.

The chain uses TRBV27 and TRBJ2-5; a weak D match, TRBD1 (6 bases). This CDR3 has 13 amino acids. Germline loops: CDR1 MNHEY, CDR2 SMNVEV (reference sequence). The V end was cut by 8 bases, the J end by 6 bases, with 16 bases between. CDR3 sequence: CASGGRPQQTQYF. CDR3 sequence (DNA): TGTGCCAGCGGGGGCAGACCTCAGCAGACCCAGTACTTC.

This clone was counted only a few times. The chain joins TRBV28 to TRBJ1-1; D unclear. This CDR3 is built from 15 residues. With 5 bases removed from V and 5 bases from J, the gap between germline ends came to 18 bases. CDR1 MDHEN and CDR2 SYDVKM come from the germline V gene. As DNA, the CDR3 is TGTGCCAGCAGTCTTCTAGGTATGGATGGGACTGAAGCTTTCTTT. Translation gives CASSLLGMDGTEAFF.

The chain has TRBV6-5 and TRBJ2-7; D remains unclear. This CDR3 spans 11 amino acids. Per germline, CDR1 MNHEY and CDR2 SVGAGI. The V and J ends lost 4 bases and 3 bases respectively, with 4 bases between them. The CDR3 spells CASSSNYEQYF. CDR3 DNA sequence: TGTGCCAGCAGTTCCAACTACGAGCAGTACTTC.

This clone was observed a handful of times. The CDR3 protein is CASSQDPSTDTQYF. Here the CDR3 DNA reads TGCGCCAGCAGCCAAGACCCTAGCACAGATACGCAGTATTTT. The V call is TRBV4-3, the J call TRBJ2-3; no firm D call. This CDR3 region has 14 residues. Germline loops: CDR1 LGHNA, CDR2 YSLEER. With 0 bases removed from V and 0 bases from J, the gap between germline ends came to 4 bases.

The chain combines TRBV7-2 with TRBJ2-5; 10 bases are shared with TRBD1. CDR1 is SGHTA, CDR2 FQGNSA, per germline. V shed 5 bases and J 5 bases; nucleotides not matched to a gene: 5. CDR3 length equals 14 residues. The CDR3 bases are TGTGCCAGCAGCCCGGGACAGGGGTTGGAGACCCAGTACTTC. Translated: CASSPGQGLETQYF.

This rearrangement joins TRBV6-1 to TRBJ2-2; 8 bases agree with TRBD1. The V gene's germline CDR1 is MNHNS and CDR2 SASEGT. This CDR3 is 16 amino acids long. Germline trimming cut 4 bases from V and 4 bases from J; bases unmatched to any gene: 8. The CDR3 spells CASSVRTGQVTGELFF. DNA for the CDR3: TGTGCCAGCAGTGTACGGACAGGGCAGGTCACCGGGGAGCTGTTTTTT.

The chain has TRBV7-2 and TRBJ2-7; no reliable D call. Trimming took 6 bases from V and 6 from J, leaving 12 bases between them. This CDR3 contains 12 residues. The germline gives CDR1 SGHTA, CDR2 FQGNSA. The CDR3 coding sequence is TGTGCCAGCAGTTTCCCTCTGAGCGAGCAGTACTTC. Translated: CASSFPLSEQYF. The full variable domain, rest sourced from reference TRBV7-2 and TRBJ2-7, is GAGVSQSPSNKVTEKGKDVELRCDPISGHTALYWYRQSLGQGLEFLIYFQGNSAPDKSGLPSDRFSAERTGGSVSTLTIQRTQQEDSAVYLCASSFPLSEQYFGPGTRLTVT.

The rearrangement joins TRBV4-3 to TRBJ2-2, with 8 bases lining up with TRBD2. V lost 0 bases to trimming and J lost 3 bases; unmatched junction nucleotides: 6. Germline V CDR1 and CDR2: LGHNA, YSLEER. The CDR3 has 17 amino acids. CDR3 sequence: CASSQEKAGAYTGELFF. In nucleotides, the CDR3 is TGCGCCAGCAGCCAAGAAAAAGCGGGGGCTTACACCGGGGAGCTGTTTTTT.